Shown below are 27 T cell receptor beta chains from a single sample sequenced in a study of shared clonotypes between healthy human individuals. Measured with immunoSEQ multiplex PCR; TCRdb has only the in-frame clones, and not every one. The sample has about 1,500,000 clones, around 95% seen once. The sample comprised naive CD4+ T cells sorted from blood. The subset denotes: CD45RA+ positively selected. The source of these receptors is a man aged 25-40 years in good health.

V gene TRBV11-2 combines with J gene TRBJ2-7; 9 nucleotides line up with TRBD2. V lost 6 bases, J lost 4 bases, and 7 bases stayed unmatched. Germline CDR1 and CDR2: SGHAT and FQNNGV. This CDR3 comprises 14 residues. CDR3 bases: TGTGCCAGCAGGACAAGCGGGGGGCCATACGAGCAGTACTTC. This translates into CASRTSGGPYEQYF.

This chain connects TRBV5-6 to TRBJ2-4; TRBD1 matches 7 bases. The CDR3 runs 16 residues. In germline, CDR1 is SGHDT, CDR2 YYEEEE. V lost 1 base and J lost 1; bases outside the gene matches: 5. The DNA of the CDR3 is TGTGCCAGCAGCTTGAAACCGACAGGGGCCAAAAACATTCAGTACTTC. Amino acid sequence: CASSLKPTGAKNIQYF.

The CDR3 region is CSVRTSGASTDTQYF. The CDR3 bases are TGCAGCGTGAGGACTAGCGGGGCTAGCACAGATACGCAGTATTTT. This chain links TRBV29-1 with TRBJ2-3; 12 nucleotides match TRBD2. The J segment lost 0 bases and the V segment lost 6 bases, leaving 4 bases of the junction unmatched. The CDR3 spans 15 residues. Germline CDR1 and CDR2: SQVTM and ANQGSEA.

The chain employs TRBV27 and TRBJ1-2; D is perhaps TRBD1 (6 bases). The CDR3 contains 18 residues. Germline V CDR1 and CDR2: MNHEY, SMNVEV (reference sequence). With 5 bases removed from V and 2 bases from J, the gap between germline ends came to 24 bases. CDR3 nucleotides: TGTGCCAGCAGTCCCCTCGGGGGGGCCCAGCAACCCAACTATGGCTACACCTTC. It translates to CASSPLGGAQQPNYGYTF.

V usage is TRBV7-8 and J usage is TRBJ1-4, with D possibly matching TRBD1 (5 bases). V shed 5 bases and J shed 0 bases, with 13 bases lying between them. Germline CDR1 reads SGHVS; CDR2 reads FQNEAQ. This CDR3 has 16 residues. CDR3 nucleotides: TGTGCCAGCAGCATCCACAGGTTTGCAACTAATGAAAAACTGTTTTTT. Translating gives CASSIHRFATNEKLFF.

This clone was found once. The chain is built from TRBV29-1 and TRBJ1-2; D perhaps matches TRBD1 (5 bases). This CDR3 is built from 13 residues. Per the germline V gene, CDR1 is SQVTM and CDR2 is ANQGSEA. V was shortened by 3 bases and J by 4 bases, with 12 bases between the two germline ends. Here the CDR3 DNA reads TGCAGCGTTGACACGGCAGGGATCTATGGCTACACCTTC. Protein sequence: CSVDTAGIYGYTF.

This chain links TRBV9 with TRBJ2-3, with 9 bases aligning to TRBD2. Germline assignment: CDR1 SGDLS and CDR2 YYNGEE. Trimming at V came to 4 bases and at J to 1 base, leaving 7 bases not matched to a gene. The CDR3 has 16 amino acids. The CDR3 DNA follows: TGTGCCAGCAGCCCCCCCCTAGCGGGACGCACAGATACGCAGTATTTT. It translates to CASSPPLAGRTDTQYF. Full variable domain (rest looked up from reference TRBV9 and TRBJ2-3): DSGVTQTPKHLITATGQRVTLRCSPRSGDLSVYWYQQSLDQGLQFLIQYYNGEERAKGNILERFSAQQFPDLHSELNLSSLELGDSALYFCASSPPLAGRTDTQYFGPGTRLTVL.

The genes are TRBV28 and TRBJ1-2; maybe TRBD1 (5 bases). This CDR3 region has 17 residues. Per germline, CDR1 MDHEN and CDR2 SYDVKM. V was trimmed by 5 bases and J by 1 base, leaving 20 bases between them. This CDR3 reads CASSPAGQFSDNYGYTF. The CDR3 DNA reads TGTGCCAGCAGTCCGGCAGGGCAGTTTTCAGATAACTATGGCTACACCTTC.

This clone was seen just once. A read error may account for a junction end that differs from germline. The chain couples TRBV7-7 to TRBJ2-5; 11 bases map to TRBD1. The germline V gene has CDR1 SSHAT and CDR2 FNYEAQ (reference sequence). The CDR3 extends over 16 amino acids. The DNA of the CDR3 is TGTGCTAGCAGCTTGTCAGGACAGGGGGCAGGGATGACCCAGTACTTC. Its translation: CASSLSGQGAGMTQYF.

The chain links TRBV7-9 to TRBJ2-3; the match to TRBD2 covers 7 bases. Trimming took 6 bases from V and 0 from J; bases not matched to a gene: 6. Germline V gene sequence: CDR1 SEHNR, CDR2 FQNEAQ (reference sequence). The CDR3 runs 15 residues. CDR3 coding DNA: TGTGCCAGCAGATCACTAGCGAAAAGCACAGATACGCAGTATTTT. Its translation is CASRSLAKSTDTQYF.

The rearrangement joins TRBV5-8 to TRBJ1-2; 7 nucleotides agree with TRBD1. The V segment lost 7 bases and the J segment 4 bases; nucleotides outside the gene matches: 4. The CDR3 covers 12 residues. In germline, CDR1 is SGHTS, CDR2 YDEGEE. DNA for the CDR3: TGTGCCAGCTTCGGGACAGCCTATGGCTACACCTTC. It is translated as CASFGTAYGYTF.

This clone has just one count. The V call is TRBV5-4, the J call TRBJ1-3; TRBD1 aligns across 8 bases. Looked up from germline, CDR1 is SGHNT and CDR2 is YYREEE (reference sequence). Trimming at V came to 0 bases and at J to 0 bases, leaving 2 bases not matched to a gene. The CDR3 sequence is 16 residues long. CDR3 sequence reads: CASSLDRGFSGNTIYF. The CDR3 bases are TGTGCCAGCAGCTTGGACAGGGGGTTCTCTGGAAACACCATATATTTT.

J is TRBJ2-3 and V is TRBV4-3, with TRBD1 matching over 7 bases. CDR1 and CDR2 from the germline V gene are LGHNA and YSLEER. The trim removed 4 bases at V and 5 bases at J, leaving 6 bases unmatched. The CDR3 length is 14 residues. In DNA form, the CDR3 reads TGCGCCAGCAGCCGTGACAGGGTTAGAGATACGCAGTATTTT. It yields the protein CASSRDRVRDTQYF.

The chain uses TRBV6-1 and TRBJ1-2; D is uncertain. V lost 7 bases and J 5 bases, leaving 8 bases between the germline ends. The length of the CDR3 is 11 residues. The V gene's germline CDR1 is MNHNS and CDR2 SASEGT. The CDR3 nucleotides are TGTGCCAGCAAAGACACGTATGGCTACACCTTC. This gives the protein CASKDTYGYTF.

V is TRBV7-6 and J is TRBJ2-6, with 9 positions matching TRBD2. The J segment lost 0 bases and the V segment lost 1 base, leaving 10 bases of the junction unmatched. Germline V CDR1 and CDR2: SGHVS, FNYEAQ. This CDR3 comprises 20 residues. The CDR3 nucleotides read TGTGCCAGCAGCTTAGAGCGACTAGCGGCTAATCCCTCTGGGGCCAACGTCCTGACTTTC. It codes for CASSLERLAANPSGANVLTF. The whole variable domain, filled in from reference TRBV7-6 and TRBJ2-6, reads GAGVSQSPRYKVTKRGQDVALRCDPISGHVSLYWYRQALGQGPEFLTYFNYEAQQDKSGLPNDRFSAERPEGSISTLTIQRTEQRDSAMYRCASSLERLAANPSGANVLTFGAGSRLTVL.

The CDR3 bases are TGCGCCAGCAGTGAGTTCCCGACTAGCAGTTCCTACAATGAGCAGTTCTTC. Translating it yields CASSEFPTSSSYNEQFF. The V call is TRBV10-2, the J call TRBJ2-1, with TRBD2 matching 7 bases. The CDR3 covers 17 residues. Germline values: CDR1 WSHSY, CDR2 SAAADI. The trim removed 1 base at V and 1 base at J, leaving 7 bases unmatched.

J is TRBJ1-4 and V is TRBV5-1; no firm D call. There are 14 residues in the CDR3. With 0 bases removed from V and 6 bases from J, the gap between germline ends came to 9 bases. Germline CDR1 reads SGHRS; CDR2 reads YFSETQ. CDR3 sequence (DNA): TGCGCCAGCAGCTTGGGGCAGACGTATGAAAAACTGTTTTTT. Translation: CASSLGQTYEKLFF.

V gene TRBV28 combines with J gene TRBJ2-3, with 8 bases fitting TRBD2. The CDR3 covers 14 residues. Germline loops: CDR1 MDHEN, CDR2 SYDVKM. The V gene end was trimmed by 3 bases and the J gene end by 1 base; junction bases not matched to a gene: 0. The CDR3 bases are TGTGCCAGCAGTTTGACTAGCGGCACAGATACGCAGTATTTT. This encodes CASSLTSGTDTQYF.

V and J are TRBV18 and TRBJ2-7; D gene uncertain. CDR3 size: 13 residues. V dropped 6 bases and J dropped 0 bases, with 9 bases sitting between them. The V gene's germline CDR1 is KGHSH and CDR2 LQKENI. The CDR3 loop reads CASSYGPSYEQYF. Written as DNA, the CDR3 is TGTGCCAGCTCGTACGGGCCCTCCTACGAGCAGTACTTC.

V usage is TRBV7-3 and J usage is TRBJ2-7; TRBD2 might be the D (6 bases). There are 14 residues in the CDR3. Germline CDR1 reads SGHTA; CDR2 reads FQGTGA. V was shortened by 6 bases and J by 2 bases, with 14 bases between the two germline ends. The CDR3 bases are TGTGCCAGCAGGCCGAATAGCGGCGCCTACGAGCAGTACTTC. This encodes CASRPNSGAYEQYF. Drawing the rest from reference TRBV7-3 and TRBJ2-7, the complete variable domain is GAGVSQTPSNKVTEKGKYVELRCDPISGHTALYWYRQSLGQGPEFLIYFQGTGAADDSGLPNDRFFAVRPEGSVSTLKIQRTERGDSAVYLCASRPNSGAYEQYFGPGTRLTVT.

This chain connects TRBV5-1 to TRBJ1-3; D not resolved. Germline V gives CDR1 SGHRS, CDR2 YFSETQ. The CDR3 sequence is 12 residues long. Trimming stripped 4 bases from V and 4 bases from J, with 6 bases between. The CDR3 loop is CASSVQGNTIYF. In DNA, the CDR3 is TGCGCCAGCAGCGTACAGGGAAACACCATATATTTT. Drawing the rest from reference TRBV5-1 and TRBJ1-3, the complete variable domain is KAGVTQTPRYLIKTRGQQVTLSCSPISGHRSVSWYQQTPGQGLQFLFEYFSETQRNKGNFPGRFSGRQFSNSRSEMNVSTLELGDSALYLCASSVQGNTIYFGEGSWLTVV.

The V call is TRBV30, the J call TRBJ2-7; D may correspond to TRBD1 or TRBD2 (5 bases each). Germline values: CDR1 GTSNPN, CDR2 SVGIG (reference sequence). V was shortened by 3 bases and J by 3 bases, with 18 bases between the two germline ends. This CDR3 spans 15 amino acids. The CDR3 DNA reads TGTGCCTGGAGAAGACTCAGGGTAGAGGGCTACGAGCAGTACTTC. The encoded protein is CAWRRLRVEGYEQYF.

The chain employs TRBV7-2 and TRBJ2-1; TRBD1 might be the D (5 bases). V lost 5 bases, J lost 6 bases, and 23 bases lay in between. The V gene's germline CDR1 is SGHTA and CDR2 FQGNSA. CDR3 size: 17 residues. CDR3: CASSPPIGQGKSNEQFF. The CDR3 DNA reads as TGTGCCAGCAGCCCCCCAATCGGGCAGGGAAAGTCCAATGAGCAGTTCTTC. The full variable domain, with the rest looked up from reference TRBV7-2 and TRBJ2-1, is GAGVSQSPSNKVTEKGKDVELRCDPISGHTALYWYRQSLGQGLEFLIYFQGNSAPDKSGLPSDRFSAERTGGSVSTLTIQRTQQEDSAVYLCASSPPIGQGKSNEQFFGPGTRLTVL.

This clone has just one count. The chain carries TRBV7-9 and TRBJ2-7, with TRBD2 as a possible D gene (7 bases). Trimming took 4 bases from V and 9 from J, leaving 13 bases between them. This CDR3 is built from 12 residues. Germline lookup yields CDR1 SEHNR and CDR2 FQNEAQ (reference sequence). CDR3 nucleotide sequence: TGTGCCAGCAGCTCCGGACAGCGGGGGCAGTACTTC. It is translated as CASSSGQRGQYF.

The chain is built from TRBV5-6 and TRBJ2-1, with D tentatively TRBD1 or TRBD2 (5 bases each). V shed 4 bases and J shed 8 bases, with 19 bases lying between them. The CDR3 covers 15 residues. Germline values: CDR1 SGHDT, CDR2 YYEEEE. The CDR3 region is CASSQRGTPGHEQFF. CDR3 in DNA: TGTGCCAGCAGCCAGCGAGGGACCCCAGGGCATGAGCAGTTCTTC. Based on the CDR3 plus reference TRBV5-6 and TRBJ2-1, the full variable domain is DAGVTQSPTHLIKTRGQQVTLRCSPKSGHDTVSWYQQALGQGPQFIFQYYEEEERQRGNFPDRFSGHQFPNYSSELNVNALLLGDSALYLCASSQRGTPGHEQFFGPGTRLTVL.

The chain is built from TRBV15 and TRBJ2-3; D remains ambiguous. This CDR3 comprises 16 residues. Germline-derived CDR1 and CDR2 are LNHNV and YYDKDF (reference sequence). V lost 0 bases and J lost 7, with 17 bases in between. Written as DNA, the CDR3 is TGTGCCACCAGCAGAGATAGGGCCCAGCTACCTAATACGCAGTATTTT. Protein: CATSRDRAQLPNTQYF.

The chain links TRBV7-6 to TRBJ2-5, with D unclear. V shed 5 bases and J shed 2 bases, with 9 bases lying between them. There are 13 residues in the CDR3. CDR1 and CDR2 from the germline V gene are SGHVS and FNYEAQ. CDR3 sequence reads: CASSTTMQETQYF. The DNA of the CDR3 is TGTGCCAGCAGCACTACTATGCAAGAGACCCAGTACTTC.